The rows below give T cell receptor beta chains drawn from one sample of a study of blood T cells in healthy people across ages. TCRdb analysed the 5' RACE reads with MiXCR anew, one entry per CDR3 protein. Of some 1.4 million distinct CDR3 sequences in the sample, about 43% are singletons; the top ten hold under 8%. Sequenced: blood. These TCRs come from a woman aged 18-30 years in good health. Both conserved end residues are part of each CDR3. D genes are given only for firm matches. Rows give clone size only sometimes, using once, few, many, or a class for an expanded clone.

D: TRBD2
V: TRBV20-1
length: 15
J: TRBJ2-1
size: .
DNA: TGCAGTGCTAGGGCGGGACTAGCGGGATACAATGAGCAGTTCTTC
CDR3: CSARAGLAGYNEQFF

D: .
V: TRBV5-6
length: 15
J: TRBJ2-3
size: .
DNA: TGTGCCAGCACCCTCGGGGCGGGGTTCACAGATACGCAGTATTTT
CDR3: CASTLGAGFTDTQYF

D: .
V: TRBV10-3
length: 12
J: TRBJ2-5
size: once
DNA: TGCGCCATCAGTGGATACGAAGAGACCCAGTACTTC
CDR3: CAISGYEETQYF

D: .
V: TRBV12-3/TRBV12-4
length: 10
J: TRBJ1-1
size: .
DNA: TGTGCCAGCAGTTGGCGGGAAGCTTTCTTT
CDR3: CASSWREAFF

D: TRBD1
V: TRBV12-3/TRBV12-4
length: 16
J: TRBJ1-2
size: .
DNA: TGTGCCAGCAGTTCCCCTTATGGACAGGGGGAGGATGACTACACCTTC
CDR3: CASSSPYGQGEDDYTF

D: .
V: TRBV10-3
length: 13
J: TRBJ2-3
size: .
DNA: TGTGCCATCAACGCCAGGGAATCAGATACGCAGTATTTT
CDR3: CAINARESDTQYF

D: .
V: TRBV13
length: 13
J: TRBJ2-3
size: once
DNA: TGTGCCAGCAGCCAAAGGATGCAGGGTACGCAGTATTTT
CDR3: CASSQRMQGTQYF

D: .
V: TRBV2
length: 8
J: TRBJ2-1
size: .
DNA: TGTGCCAGCGGGGCCCAGTTCTTC
CDR3: CASGAQFF

D: .
V: TRBV12-3/TRBV12-4
length: 13
J: TRBJ2-7
size: few
DNA: TGTGCCAGCACGAAAAGGCTGTACTACGAGCAGTACTTC
CDR3: CASTKRLYYEQYF

D: TRBD2
V: TRBV4-2
length: 17
J: TRBJ2-1
size: .
DNA: TGTGCCAGCAGCCAACACCTAGCGGGGGATCGTCTCAATGAGCAGTTCTTC
CDR3: CASSQHLAGDRLNEQFF

D: TRBD2
V: TRBV4-1
length: 15
J: TRBJ2-5
size: few
DNA: TGCGCCAGCAGCCAAGTTGCGGGGGTCCTTCGGACCCAGTACTTC
CDR3: CASSQVAGVLRTQYF

D: .
V: TRBV25-1
length: 13
J: TRBJ2-7
size: few
DNA: TGTGCCAGCAGTGACGGTGGGAGGCTCGAGCAGTACTTC
CDR3: CASSDGGRLEQYF

D: .
V: TRBV20-1
length: 14
J: TRBJ2-7
size: .
DNA: TGCAGTGCTAGGGCCAGCGGAATAATGTACGAGCAGTACTTC
CDR3: CSARASGIMYEQYF

D: .
V: TRBV20-1
length: 14
J: TRBJ1-1
size: few
DNA: TGCAGTGCTAGACCGGACTGGGACTGGCCGGAAGCTTTCTTT
CDR3: CSARPDWDWPEAFF

D: .
V: TRBV20-1
length: 14
J: TRBJ1-5
size: few
DNA: TGCAGTGCTCCCGGGGAGAAAGGGTTCGTAGCCCAGCATTTT
CDR3: CSAPGEKGFVAQHF

D: TRBD1
V: TRBV4-1
length: 17
J: TRBJ2-7
size: .
DNA: TGCGCCGGCAGCCAAGCTCCACCCGGGACAGGGGCCCACGAGCAGTACTTC
CDR3: CAGSQAPPGTGAHEQYF

D: .
V: TRBV29-1
length: 13
J: TRBJ1-6
size: .
DNA: TGCAGCGTTCAACAGCGAGATAATTCACCCCTCCACTTT
CDR3: CSVQQRDNSPLHF

D: TRBD1
V: TRBV20-1
length: 14
J: TRBJ2-7
size: .
DNA: TGCAGTGCTATCCCGGGACAGGGATCACTCGAGCAGTACTTC
CDR3: CSAIPGQGSLEQYF

D: TRBD1
V: TRBV24-1
length: 15
J: TRBJ2-3
size: .
DNA: TGTGCCACCAGTGAGCCTCGACAGGGCTCAGATATGCAGTATTTT
CDR3: CATSEPRQGSDMQYF

D: TRBD1
V: TRBV11-2
length: 15
J: TRBJ2-7
size: once
DNA: TGTGCCAGCAGCTTCACAGGGGAATGGAGCTATGAGCAGTACTTC
CDR3: CASSFTGEWSYEQYF

D: TRBD2
V: TRBV6-5
length: 14
J: TRBJ2-1
size: few
DNA: TGTGCCAGCGCCCTAGCGGGAGTGAACAATGAGCAGTTCTTC
CDR3: CASALAGVNNEQFF

D: .
V: TRBV6-1
length: 14
J: TRBJ2-1
size: .
DNA: TGTGCCAGCACGGGGGTGGGTGGCTCCAATGAGCAGTTCTTC
CDR3: CASTGVGGSNEQFF

D: .
V: TRBV7-2
length: 14
J: TRBJ2-3
size: few
DNA: TGTGCCAGCACCCTGGACTCATCAGCGGGTACGCAGTATTTT
CDR3: CASTLDSSAGTQYF

D: TRBD1
V: TRBV3-1
length: 17
J: TRBJ2-3
size: .
DNA: TGTGCCAGCAGCCGAATAGGGACAGGGAGGAAGACAGATACGCAGTATTTT
CDR3: CASSRIGTGRKTDTQYF

D: .
V: TRBV4-1
length: 13
J: TRBJ1-1
size: .
DNA: TGCGCCAGTGCCCGGGGGGCTTCCACTGAAGCTTTCTTT
CDR3: CASARGASTEAFF

D: .
V: TRBV6-1
length: 14
J: TRBJ2-3
size: few
DNA: TGTGCCAGCAGTGAAGGCCTAGCGTCCGATACGCAGTATTTT
CDR3: CASSEGLASDTQYF

D: .
V: TRBV10-3
length: 13
J: TRBJ2-7
size: few
DNA: TGTGCCATCAGTGGGGATTCTGCCAATGAGCAGTACTTC
CDR3: CAISGDSANEQYF

D: TRBD1
V: TRBV3-1
length: 16
J: TRBJ1-2
size: .
DNA: TGTGCCAGCAGCCCGGGACAGGGGGGAACCTACTATGGCTACACCTTC
CDR3: CASSPGQGGTYYGYTF

D: TRBD1
V: TRBV6-6
length: 12
J: TRBJ1-2
size: few
DNA: TGTGCCGCATGGGCAGGGGGCTTTGGCTACACCTTC
CDR3: CAAWAGGFGYTF

D: TRBD2
V: TRBV12-3/TRBV12-4
length: 16
J: TRBJ2-7
size: .
DNA: TGTGCCAGCAGTGTTAGCGGGGGGGCCTCGGGTTACGAGCAGTACTTC
CDR3: CASSVSGGASGYEQYF

D: TRBD2
V: TRBV2
length: 15
J: TRBJ2-7
size: .
DNA: TGTGCCAGCAGTGAGGGTAGCGGGGTTTCCTACGAGCAGTACTTC
CDR3: CASSEGSGVSYEQYF

D: .
V: TRBV20-1
length: 13
J: TRBJ1-1
size: .
DNA: TGCAGTGCCCTCCCTGAGACGAACACTGAAGCTTTCTTT
CDR3: CSALPETNTEAFF

D: .
V: TRBV25-1
length: 15
J: TRBJ1-6
size: .
DNA: TGTGCCAGCATGGCGGGGGCCTCCTATAATTCACCCCTCCACTTT
CDR3: CASMAGASYNSPLHF

D: TRBD2
V: TRBV7-2
length: 15
J: TRBJ2-3
size: .
DNA: TGTGCCAGCAGCCCCCGGGCGGGGGGGCCCGATACGCAGTATTTT
CDR3: CASSPRAGGPDTQYF

D: .
V: TRBV6-2/TRBV6-3
length: 16
J: TRBJ2-5
size: .
DNA: TGTGCCAGCAGACCCCGCAGAATGGGAGAGGAAGAGACCCAGTACTTC
CDR3: CASRPRRMGEEETQYF

D: .
V: TRBV28
length: 12
J: TRBJ2-5
size: few
DNA: TGTGCCGGGGGGACTTCCGTGAAGACCCAGTACTTC
CDR3: CAGGTSVKTQYF

D: .
V: TRBV20-1
length: 11
J: TRBJ1-1
size: .
DNA: TGCAGTGTCCAGGGCTTAACGGAAGCTTTCTTT
CDR3: CSVQGLTEAFF